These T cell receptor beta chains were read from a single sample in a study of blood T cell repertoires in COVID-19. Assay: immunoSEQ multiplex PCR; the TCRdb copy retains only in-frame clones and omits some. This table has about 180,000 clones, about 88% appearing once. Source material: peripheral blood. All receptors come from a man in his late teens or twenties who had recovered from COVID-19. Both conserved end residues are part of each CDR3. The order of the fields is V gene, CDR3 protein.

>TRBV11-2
CASSSDRETYEQYF
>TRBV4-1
CASSQGRGPGTGVYEQYF
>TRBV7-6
CASSLFPPLTVGTEAFF
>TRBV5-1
CASSLVGQRTDTQYF
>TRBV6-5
CASSYFGTDSYEQYF
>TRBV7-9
CASSAVSGIYGYTF
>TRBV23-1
CASSPQGQGEPSSGANVLTF
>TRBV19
CASSIERSEQFF
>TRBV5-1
CASSLGTGGRETQYF
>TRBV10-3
CAISGASGYNEQFF
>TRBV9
CASSVASNPGYEQYF
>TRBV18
CASSPQTDPNTEAFF
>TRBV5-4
CASSPPAFGSTNEQFF
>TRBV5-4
CASSHPGTSKTGELFF
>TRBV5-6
CASSYRGTVFHEQYF
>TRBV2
CASSELQGFSHEQYF
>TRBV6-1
CASSGLGTDTQYF
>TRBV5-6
CASSLGRKGGYTF
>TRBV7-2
CASTRTYNQPQHF
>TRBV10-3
CAISLLAGGSYNEQFF
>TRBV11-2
CASSVAARGIQYF
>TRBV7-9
CASSPDRTVGTEAFF
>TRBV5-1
CASSWTGVEQYF
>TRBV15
CATSRSRTGRDTQYF
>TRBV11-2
CASSFTSASTRVFF
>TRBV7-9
CASSLTSGFNEQFF
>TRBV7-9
CASRPLAGSTDTQYF
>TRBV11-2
CASSPGASGRGDTQYF
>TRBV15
CATSRDGDYNEQFF
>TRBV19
CASSLGLAGNNEQFF
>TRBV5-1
CASSLEGAGNQPQHF
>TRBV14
CASSRRGGGSSYNEQFF
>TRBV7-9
CASQGVGNEQFF
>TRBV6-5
CASSIYQGQGEQFF
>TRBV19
CASNDRGNSPLHF
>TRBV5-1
CASSLASGPNSPLHF
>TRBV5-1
CASSAGTEGTEAFF
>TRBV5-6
CASSLRGLADYEQYF
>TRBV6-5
CASSPLGAAYEQYF
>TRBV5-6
CASRLTTGVRSPLHF
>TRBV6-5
CASSPPGQGSYEQYF
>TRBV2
CASKGIQSGSPLHF
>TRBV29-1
CSASGQGGNTEAFF